The 16 T cell receptor beta chains reported below all come from one sample, sequenced in a study of naive and memory T cell subsets. Points from the study as a whole: A few larger clonotypes appeared in naive repertoires, especially CD8, possibly memory cells re-expressing CD45RA.

An equimolar mix of two oligonucleotides served as the beta constant-region primer for TRBC1 and TRBC2. The ligated cDNA underwent four PCR rounds using SP2 and nested alpha and beta constant-region primers. MiXCR, run by TCRdb on the UMI-ligation and nested PCR reads, gives a single entry per CDR3 protein. Of about 90,000 distinct CDR3 sequences listed, roughly 12% were seen once; the top ten hold just over 0.13%. The antigens these receptors bind are not known. Sample: naive CD4+ T cells from blood. The receptors stem from a human donor in good health.

Many counts were recorded for this clonotype. This chain links TRBV7-9 with TRBJ2-5; D is uncertain. Trimming pared 2 bases from V and 6 bases from J, leaving 19 bases between. Germline loops: CDR1 SEHNR, CDR2 FQNEAQ (reference sequence). There are 16 residues in the CDR3. The CDR3 sequence is CASSLRVSVETQTQYF. DNA of the CDR3: TGTGCCAGCAGCTTAAGGGTGTCAGTGGAAACGCAGACCCAGTACTTC.

The CDR3 is CASGLAGGRLAETQYF. For the CDR3, the DNA is TGTGCCAGCGGACTAGCGGGGGGCCGACTTGCGGAGACCCAGTACTTC. The V gene is TRBV7-6, the J gene TRBJ2-5; TRBD2 matches 14 bases. The CDR3 is 16 residues long. CDR1 SGHVS and CDR2 FNYEAQ come from the germline V gene. After removal of 8 bases from V and 5 bases from J, the junction contained 10 bases not matched to a gene.

This clonotype occurred a few times. This chain uses TRBV20-1 with TRBJ1-2; 7 nucleotides agree with TRBD1. The trim removed 5 bases at V and 7 bases at J, leaving 13 bases unmatched. This CDR3 contains 14 residues. CDR1 is DFQATT and CDR2 is SNEGSKA in the germline V gene (reference sequence). This CDR3 is CSAHLGEQGIGYTF. Here the CDR3 DNA reads TGCAGTGCTCACCTGGGGGAACAGGGGATTGGCTACACCTTC.

The table lists this clonotype with many counts. V gene TRBV25-1 combines with J gene TRBJ2-1; 9 bases map to TRBD1. The CDR3 sequence is 18 residues long. The germline gives CDR1 MGHDK, CDR2 SYGVNS. V shed 0 bases and J 4 bases; nucleotides not matched to a gene: 10. The CDR3 coding sequence is TGTGCCAGCAGTGAATATAATTTCGGGGGACAGGGTTACAATGAGCAGTTCTTC. Residues: CASSEYNFGGQGYNEQFF.

This clonotype was found a few times. The chain uses TRBV18 and TRBJ2-7; either TRBD1 or TRBD2 may supply D (5 bases each). V was trimmed by 3 bases and J by 1 base, leaving 13 bases between them. Germline-derived CDR1 and CDR2 are KGHSH and LQKENI. The CDR3 extends over 15 amino acids. CDR3 loop: CASSPARGPSYEQYF. The CDR3 region has the DNA TGTGCCAGCTCACCTGCCCGGGGCCCTTCCTACGAGCAGTACTTC.

This clonotype was detected many times. The chain couples TRBV20-1 to TRBJ2-1; D uncertain. There are 12 residues in the CDR3. Germline CDR1 DFQATT, CDR2 SNEGSKA (reference sequence). The V and J ends lost 0 bases and 10 bases respectively, with 10 bases between them. Written as DNA, the CDR3 is TGCAGTGCTAGAGATCCTTCGATCGAGCAGTTCTTC. It translates to CSARDPSIEQFF.

A few counts support this clonotype. The chain uses TRBV6-2 or TRBV6-3 and TRBJ1-5, with TRBD1 as a possible D gene (5 bases). In germline, CDR1 is MNHEY, CDR2 SVGEGT. Between the trimmed V and J ends, which lost 7 bases and 0 bases, there was a span of 28 bases. The CDR3 covers 20 residues. The CDR3 DNA reads TGTGCCAGCACTACCCCAAGAACGGGACCGGGACCATATAGCAATCAGCCCCAGCATTTT. Protein: CASTTPRTGPGPYSNQPQHF.

This clonotype was counted between two and nine times. The chain employs TRBV27 and TRBJ2-7, with TRBD1 matching over 10 bases. The CDR3 runs to 13 residues. The trim removed 9 bases at V and 4 bases at J, leaving 6 bases unmatched. Germline CDR1 is MNHEY and CDR2 is SMNVEV (reference sequence). As DNA, the CDR3 is TGTGCCAGTAGGGGACAGGGGTATTACGAGCAGTACTTC. This encodes CASRGQGYYEQYF.

This clonotype was counted at least ten times. V usage is TRBV6-6 and J usage is TRBJ1-6, with D maybe TRBD1 (6 bases). CDR3 length: 15 residues. V was trimmed by 4 bases and J by 8 bases, leaving 15 bases between them. Germline lookup yields CDR1 MNHNY and CDR2 SVGAGI (reference sequence). CDR3 sequence reads: CASSSTGTWDSPLHF. The CDR3 DNA is TGTGCCAGCAGTTCAACAGGGACTTGGGATTCACCCCTCCACTTT.

This clonotype was counted between two and nine times. The V call is TRBV7-9, the J call TRBJ2-5, with D possibly TRBD2 on 6 matching bases. This CDR3 is 11 amino acids long. Germline V gene sequence: CDR1 SEHNR, CDR2 FQNEAQ (reference sequence). Trimming left V 5 bases short and J 9 bases short, with 10 bases between. This CDR3 is CASSPQRAQYF. The CDR3 coding sequence is TGTGCCAGCAGCCCACAGCGGGCCCAGTACTTC.

This sequence joins TRBV29-1 and TRBJ1-2; the match to TRBD1 covers 7 bases. The CDR3 covers 15 residues. Looked up from germline, CDR1 is SQVTM and CDR2 is ANQGSEA. Losses at the gene ends were 7 bases for V and 5 bases for J; bases not matched to a gene: 16. The CDR3 is CSAQIVDRETYGYTF. The DNA of the CDR3 is TGCAGCGCTCAGATTGTCGACAGGGAGACGTATGGCTACACCTTC.

The genes are TRBV19 and TRBJ2-5; 13 positions match TRBD2. Trimming cost V 5 bases and J 3 bases; bases outside gene matches: 3. The CDR3 sequence is 15 residues long. Germline CDR1 and CDR2: LNHDA and SQIVND (reference sequence). This chain's CDR3 is CASSAGTSGKETQYF. The CDR3 coding sequence is TGTGCCAGTAGTGCCGGGACTAGCGGGAAAGAGACCCAGTACTTC.

The sample holds a few counts of this clonotype. This sequence joins TRBV27 and TRBJ2-7, with 14 nucleotides matching TRBD2. Germline V CDR1 and CDR2: MNHEY, SMNVEV (reference sequence). J was trimmed by 4 bases and V by 5 bases; bases with no gene match: 10. The CDR3 totals 17 residues. The CDR3 DNA sequence: TGTGCCAGCAGTCCGTCCGGGACTAGCGGGAGTTTTTACGAGCAGTACTTC. It specifies CASSPSGTSGSFYEQYF.

Ten or more counts support this clonotype. The V call is TRBV4-3, the J call TRBJ1-3; D gene uncertain. Trimming stripped 4 bases from V and 4 bases from J, with 14 bases between. Germline loops: CDR1 LGHNA, CDR2 YSLEER. This CDR3 has 15 amino acids. CDR3 residues: CASSPHGGAGNTIYF. The CDR3 bases are TGCGCCAGCAGCCCCCACGGAGGAGCGGGAAACACCATATATTTT.

In its sample, this clonotype was seen a few times. This rearrangement joins TRBV27 to TRBJ2-7, with a weak D call TRBD2 (5 bases). V was cut by 6 bases and J by 4 bases, with 16 bases left in between. Germline CDR1 is MNHEY and CDR2 is SMNVEV (reference sequence). This CDR3 spans 14 amino acids. In DNA, the CDR3 is TGTGCCAGCAGGAGTCGGGGATACCTTTACGAGCAGTACTTC. It is translated as CASRSRGYLYEQYF.

This clonotype occurred many times. The V call is TRBV7-2, the J call TRBJ2-4; tentative D call: TRBD2 (6 bases). Per the germline V gene, CDR1 is SGHTA and CDR2 is FQGNSA. The CDR3 runs to 15 residues. The V end lost 5 bases, the J end lost 7 bases, and 18 bases lay between the germline ends. CDR3 region: CASSPPPRGWNIQYF. CDR3 DNA: TGTGCCAGCAGCCCTCCCCCCCGGGGGTGGAACATTCAGTACTTC.